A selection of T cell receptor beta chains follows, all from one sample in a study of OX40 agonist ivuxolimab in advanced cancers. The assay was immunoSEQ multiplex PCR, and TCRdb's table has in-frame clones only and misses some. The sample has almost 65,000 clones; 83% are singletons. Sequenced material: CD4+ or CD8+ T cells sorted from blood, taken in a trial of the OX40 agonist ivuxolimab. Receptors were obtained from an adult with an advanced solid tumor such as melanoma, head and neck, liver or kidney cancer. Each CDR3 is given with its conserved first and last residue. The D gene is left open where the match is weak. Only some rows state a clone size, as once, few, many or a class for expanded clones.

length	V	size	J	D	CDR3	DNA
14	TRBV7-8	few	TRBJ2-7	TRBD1	CASSPGTGAYEQYF	TGTGCCAGCTCGCCGGGGACAGGGGCTTACGAGCAGTACTTC
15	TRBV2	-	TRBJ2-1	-	CASSEALSSYNEQFF	TGTGCCAGCAGTGAAGCTTTGAGCTCCTACAATGAGCAGTTCTTC
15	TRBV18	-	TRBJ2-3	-	CASSPQALHTDTQYF	TGTGCCAGCTCACCACAGGCCCTTCACACAGATACGCAGTATTTT
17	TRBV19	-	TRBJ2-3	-	CASRGQIPPEATDTQYF	TGTGCCAGTCGGGGACAAATCCCCCCGGAGGCCACAGATACGCAGTATTTT
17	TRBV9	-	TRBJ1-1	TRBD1	CASSVGGTGSVGAEAFF	TGTGCCAGCAGCGTGGGGGGGACAGGGAGTGTGGGCGCTGAAGCTTTCTTT
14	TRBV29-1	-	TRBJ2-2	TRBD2	CSVAGLAGDRELFF	TGCAGCGTTGCCGGGCTAGCGGGGGACCGGGAGCTGTTTTTT
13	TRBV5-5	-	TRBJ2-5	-	CASSLLGEETQYF	TGTGCCAGCAGCTTGTTGGGGGAAGAGACCCAGTACTTC
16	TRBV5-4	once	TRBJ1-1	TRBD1	CASSSRDRGDYTEAFF	TGTGCCAGCAGCTCCCGGGACAGGGGCGACTACACTGAAGCTTTCTTT
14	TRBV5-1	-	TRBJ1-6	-	CASQLATPGSPLHF	TGCGCCAGCCAACTAGCTACCCCGGGTTCACCCCTCCACTTT
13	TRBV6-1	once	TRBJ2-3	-	CATSGMGTDTQYF	TGTGCCACCTCGGGGATGGGGACAGATACGCAGTATTTT
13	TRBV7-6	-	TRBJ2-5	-	CASSLWVEETQYF	TGTGCCAGCAGCTTATGGGTAGAAGAGACCCAGTACTTC
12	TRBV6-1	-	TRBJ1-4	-	CASSEMWSKLFF	TGTGCCAGCAGTGAAATGTGGTCCAAACTGTTTTTT
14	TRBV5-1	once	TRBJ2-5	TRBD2	CASSPGGVEGTQYF	TGCGCCAGCAGCCCGGGGGGAGTGGAGGGGACCCAGTACTTC
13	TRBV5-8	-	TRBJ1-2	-	CASSLRAGYGYTF	TGTGCCAGCAGCTTGAGGGCTGGGTATGGCTACACCTTC
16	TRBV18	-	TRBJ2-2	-	CASSPDRATNTGELFF	TGTGCCAGCTCACCAGATCGAGCGACGAACACCGGGGAGCTGTTTTTT
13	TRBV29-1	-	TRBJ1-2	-	CSVAGGGLGGYTF	TGCAGCGTTGCGGGGGGTGGCCTGGGTGGCTACACCTTC
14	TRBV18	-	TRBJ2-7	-	CASSPIQEAGEQYF	TGTGCCAGCTCACCGATACAGGAGGCGGGCGAGCAGTACTTC
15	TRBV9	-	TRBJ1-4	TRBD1	CASSVRQGAGEKLFF	TGTGCCAGCAGCGTGCGACAGGGGGCTGGAGAAAAACTGTTTTTT
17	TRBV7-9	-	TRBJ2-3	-	CASSPSGPLPHTDTQYF	TGTGCCAGCAGCCCCTCCGGGCCACTACCCCACACAGATACGCAGTATTTT
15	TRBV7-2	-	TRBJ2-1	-	CASSRMGEGTDEQFF	TGTGCCAGCAGCCGGATGGGTGAGGGGACCGATGAGCAGTTCTTC
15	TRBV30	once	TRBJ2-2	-	CAWSGLGEVGGELFF	TGTGCCTGGAGTGGGCTGGGGGAGGTAGGCGGGGAGCTGTTTTTT
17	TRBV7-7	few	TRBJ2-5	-	CASSLVSAGRGRETQYF	TGTGCCAGCAGCTTAGTATCGGCGGGTAGAGGGAGGGAGACCCAGTACTTC